One and the same sample provided the 28 T cell receptor beta chains below, sequenced in a study of cytomegalovirus exposure and HLA in healthy donors. Vbeta (60) and Jbeta (13) primers were used in the PCR. Generated by immunoSEQ multiplex PCR, the TCRdb table keeps only in-frame clones and is missing some. Here the sample spans fewer than 100,000 clones, around 73% being singletons. Sequencing was performed on PBMCs. The receptors were gathered from a female donor in good health and CMV-seronegative.

This clone showed up many times. V and J are TRBV5-6 and TRBJ1-4; D remains unclear. The CDR3 totals 15 residues. CDR1 is SGHDT, CDR2 YYEEEE, per germline. V gave up 4 bases and J gave up 5 bases, with 15 bases separating them. The CDR3 protein is CASSPRGPLNEKLFF. The DNA for the CDR3 is TGTGCCAGCAGCCCTCGCGGGCCACTCAATGAAAAACTGTTTTTT.

The DNA of the CDR3 is TGTGCCAGCAGCTTACCCGGGACAGAAAACACTGAAGCTTTCTTT. Its translation is CASSLPGTENTEAFF. V is TRBV5-4 and J is TRBJ1-1; 7 bases are shared with TRBD1. J lost 2 bases, V lost 2 bases, and 6 bases had no gene match. The CDR3 runs to 15 residues. Germline V CDR1 and CDR2: SGHNT, YYREEE (reference sequence). Full variable domain (rest looked up from reference TRBV5-4 and TRBJ1-1): ETGVTQSPTHLIKTRGQQVTLRCSSQSGHNTVSWYQQALGQGPQFIFQYYREEENGRGNFPPRFSGLQFPNYSSELNVNALELDDSALYLCASSLPGTENTEAFFGQGTRLTVV.

This chain connects TRBV5-6 to TRBJ1-2; D is unresolved. The germline V gene encodes CDR1 SGHDT and CDR2 YYEEEE. The CDR3 extends over 13 amino acids. V was clipped by 0 bases and J by 4 bases, with 7 bases between them. Written as DNA, the CDR3 is TGTGCCAGCAGCTTGGGAGGATCCTATGGCTACACCTTC. It encodes CASSLGGSYGYTF.

In this sample, this clone turned up a few times. The chain combines TRBV4-3 with TRBJ1-2; tentative D call: TRBD1 (6 bases). The CDR3 consists of 14 residues. The V gene lost 1 base and the J gene lost 4 bases, with 10 bases spanning the gap. CDR1 is LGHNA, CDR2 YSLEER, per germline. CDR3 region: CASSQALDSYGYTF. The CDR3 DNA sequence: TGCGCCAGCAGCCAAGCCCTGGACAGCTATGGCTACACCTTC.

The rearrangement uses TRBV6-5 and TRBJ1-2; possible D gene TRBD1, 6 bases. CDR3 size: 12 residues. V gave up 5 bases and J gave up 13 bases, with 17 bases separating them. The V gene's germline CDR1 is MNHEY and CDR2 SVGAGI. The CDR3 reads CASSTPWTERTF. CDR3 coding DNA: TGTGCCAGCAGTACCCCATGGACAGAGCGCACCTTC.

The chain couples TRBV7-9 to TRBJ1-1, with TRBD1 as a possible D gene (6 bases). Germline V gene data show CDR1 as SEHNR and CDR2 as FQNEAQ (reference sequence). The CDR3 is 13 residues long. V was pared by 0 bases and J by 5 bases, with 7 bases between. The CDR3: CASSLAGTTEAFF. CDR3 coding DNA: TGTGCCAGCAGCTTAGCGGGGACAACTGAAGCTTTCTTT. Complete variable domain (other parts from reference TRBV7-9 and TRBJ1-1): DTGVSQNPRHKITKRGQNVTFRCDPISEHNRLYWYRQTLGQGPEFLTYFQNEAQLEKSRLLSDRFSAERPKGSFSTLEIQRTEQGDSAMYLCASSLAGTTEAFFGQGTRLTVV.

The rearrangement links TRBV2 to TRBJ1-2, with 8 positions matching TRBD1. The CDR3 is 12 residues long. Trimming took 9 bases from V and 8 from J; bases not matched to a gene: 8. Germline V gene lookup returns CDR1 SNHLY and CDR2 FYNNEI. CDR3 coding DNA: TGTGCCAGGACGACAGGGGTTGAAGGCTACACCTTC. It yields the protein CARTTGVEGYTF. Looking up the rest from reference TRBV2 and TRBJ1-2 gives the full variable domain: EPEVTQTPSHQVTQMGQEVILRCVPISNHLYFYWYRQILGQKVEFLVSFYNNEISEKSEIFDDQFSVERPDGSNFTLKIRSTKLEDSAMYFCARTTGVEGYTFGSGTRLTVV.

This chain links TRBV7-6 with TRBJ2-7, with 9 bases matching TRBD1. V shed 0 bases and J 2 bases; nucleotides not matched to a gene: 5. There are 16 residues in the CDR3. Germline values: CDR1 SGHVS, CDR2 FNYEAQ. The CDR3 is CASSLAQGAEAYEQYF. The CDR3 coding sequence is TGTGCCAGCAGCTTAGCACAGGGGGCAGAAGCCTACGAGCAGTACTTC. The whole variable domain, filled in from reference TRBV7-6 and TRBJ2-7, reads GAGVSQSPRYKVTKRGQDVALRCDPISGHVSLYWYRQALGQGPEFLTYFNYEAQQDKSGLPNDRFSAERPEGSISTLTIQRTEQRDSAMYRCASSLAQGAEAYEQYFGPGTRLTVT.

This clone was seen a few times. The chain couples TRBV7-9 to TRBJ2-7, with 8 bases fitting TRBD2. Trimming took 5 bases from V and 6 from J; bases not matched to a gene: 12. The CDR3 length is 15 residues. Per germline, CDR1 SEHNR and CDR2 FQNEAQ (reference sequence). The CDR3 protein is CASSNKQRETGEQYF. DNA for the CDR3: TGTGCCAGCAGCAACAAGCAGCGGGAGACGGGCGAGCAGTACTTC.

The genes are TRBV5-4 and TRBJ2-5; tentative D call: TRBD2 (6 bases). This CDR3 spans 14 amino acids. From germline, CDR1 is SGHNT and CDR2 YYREEE (reference sequence). The germline V and J ends were trimmed by 5 bases and 1 base, with 12 bases remaining between them. The CDR3 spells CASRALGGQETQYF. CDR3 nucleotides: TGTGCCAGCAGGGCACTGGGGGGCCAAGAGACCCAGTACTTC.

This chain connects TRBV4-2 to TRBJ2-3; 11 nucleotides agree with TRBD2. J was trimmed by 4 bases and V by 4 bases; bases with no gene match: 7. Per germline, CDR1 LGHNA and CDR2 YNFKEQ. This CDR3 is built from 16 residues. CDR3 region: CASSPTIAGGADTQYF. CDR3 DNA sequence: TGTGCCAGCAGCCCTACGATAGCGGGAGGGGCAGATACGCAGTATTTT.

The DNA for the CDR3 is TGTGCCAGCAGTTACTCTACAGGGGCAGATCAGCCCCAGCATTTT. It encodes CASSYSTGADQPQHF. V is TRBV6-5 and J is TRBJ1-5; 7 bases match TRBD1. The CDR3 covers 15 residues. In germline, CDR1 is MNHEY, CDR2 SVGAGI. V lost 0 bases, J lost 5 bases, and 4 bases stayed unmatched.

The chain joins TRBV4-1 to TRBJ2-1; 12 bases map to TRBD2. V lost 1 base and J lost 7; bases outside the gene matches: 5. Per the germline V gene, CDR1 is MGHRA and CDR2 is YSYEKL. The CDR3 runs to 16 residues. CDR3 in amino acids: CASSQVPSGRVNEQFF. DNA of the CDR3: TGCGCCAGCAGCCAAGTCCCTAGCGGGAGGGTAAATGAGCAGTTCTTC.

This chain connects TRBV28 to TRBJ1-1; 7 bases are shared with TRBD1. The V gene's germline CDR1 is MDHEN and CDR2 SYDVKM. This CDR3 is built from 13 residues. V shed 5 bases and J 6 bases; nucleotides not matched to a gene: 6. CDR3 DNA sequence: TGTGCCAGCAGTGAAGACAGGGCCGCTGAAGCTTTCTTT. It translates to CASSEDRAAEAFF.

The chain combines TRBV10-3 with TRBJ2-7; 14 nucleotides match TRBD2. Per the germline V gene, CDR1 is ENHRY and CDR2 is SYGVKD. The CDR3 is 16 residues long. J gave up 0 bases and V 6 bases, and 4 bases lay outside the gene matches. CDR3 loop: CAIRGLAGETSYEQYF. CDR3 bases: TGTGCCATCAGGGGACTAGCGGGAGAGACCTCCTACGAGCAGTACTTC.

The CDR3 is CASSKRTGRWETEAFF. The CDR3 DNA sequence: TGTGCCAGCAGCAAACGGACAGGGCGTTGGGAGACTGAAGCTTTCTTT. The J gene is TRBJ1-1, the V gene TRBV7-8; 8 bases map to TRBD1. This CDR3 has 16 amino acids. The germline CDR1 and CDR2 sequences are SGHVS and FQNEAQ. V was clipped by 5 bases and J by 5 bases; unmatched bases: 13.

This clone has only a few counts. The V and J genes are TRBV5-1 and TRBJ1-2; D perhaps matches TRBD1 (6 bases). CDR3 length: 15 residues. The germline V and J ends were trimmed by 2 bases and 6 bases, with 17 bases remaining between them. Germline-derived CDR1 and CDR2 are SGHRS and YFSETQ. CDR3 nucleotides: TGCGCCAGCAGCTTAGAACAGGGAGTTGTCAATGGCTACACCTTC. Residues: CASSLEQGVVNGYTF.

The rearrangement uses TRBV7-9 and TRBJ2-1; 10 bases fit TRBD1. The CDR3 is 16 residues long. Germline loops: CDR1 SEHNR, CDR2 FQNEAQ (reference sequence). V lost 5 bases, J lost 6 bases, and 10 bases stayed unmatched. CDR3 region: CASSPLPRTGGNEQFF. The CDR3 DNA is TGTGCCAGCAGCCCCCTCCCCCGGACAGGGGGCAATGAGCAGTTCTTC.

This clone was seen once. The gene calls are TRBV7-9 and TRBJ2-7; 14 bases align to TRBD2. The CDR3 has 17 amino acids. J gave up 2 bases and V 5 bases, and 8 bases lay outside the gene matches. Germline V CDR1 and CDR2: SEHNR, FQNEAQ (reference sequence). The CDR3, as DNA: TGTGCCAGCAGCGGGGGACTAGCGGGGGTTCTCACCTACGAGCAGTACTTC. Amino acid sequence: CASSGGLAGVLTYEQYF.

V gene TRBV2 combines with J gene TRBJ1-2, with TRBD1 matching over 7 bases. The V gene's germline CDR1 is SNHLY and CDR2 FYNNEI. V was clipped by 5 bases and J by 2 bases; unmatched bases: 8. The CDR3 consists of 15 residues. The CDR3 protein is CASSRLTGTNYGYTF. Here the CDR3 DNA reads TGTGCCAGCAGTAGACTGACAGGGACGAACTATGGCTACACCTTC.

This clone was seen only once. This chain joins TRBV30 and TRBJ1-1, with D uncertain. Germline V lookup: CDR1 GTSNPN, CDR2 SVGIG (reference sequence). This CDR3 spans 14 amino acids. V was pared by 2 bases and J by 2 bases, with 12 bases between. CDR3 in amino acids: CAWSLGALNTEAFF. CDR3 bases: TGTGCCTGGAGTCTAGGTGCCCTCAACACTGAAGCTTTCTTT. Complete variable domain (other parts from reference TRBV30 and TRBJ1-1): SQTIHQWPATLVQPVGSPLSLECTVEGTSNPNLYWYRQAAGRGLQLLFYSVGIGQISSEVPQNLSASRPQDRQFILSSKKLLLSDSGFYLCAWSLGALNTEAFFGQGTRLTVV.

The chain recombines TRBV9 with TRBJ1-2; 7 bases agree with TRBD1. CDR1 is SGDLS, CDR2 YYNGEE, per germline. CDR3 size: 18 residues. Trimming took 0 bases from V and 6 from J; bases not matched to a gene: 17. DNA for the CDR3: TGTGCCAGCAGCGTAGACGTATACGTGGCCAGGGGGTTGGATGGCTACACCTTC. Translating gives CASSVDVYVARGLDGYTF.

The chain carries TRBV6-1 and TRBJ2-7; TRBD1 matches 9 bases. J lost 2 bases, V lost 7 bases, and 9 bases had no gene match. The germline V gene has CDR1 MNHNS and CDR2 SASEGT. The CDR3 runs 15 residues. CDR3 bases: TGTGCCAGCACGAGCGGGACAGGGCTGCCCTACGAGCAGTACTTC. It yields the protein CASTSGTGLPYEQYF.

The chain employs TRBV5-6 and TRBJ1-2, with TRBD1 matching over 9 bases. Germline CDR1 is SGHDT and CDR2 is YYEEEE. After removal of 4 bases from V and 4 bases from J, the junction contained 8 bases not matched to a gene. CDR3 length: 15 amino acids. CDR3 DNA: TGTGCCAGCAGCAAGCCGGGACAGGGAGGCTATGGCTACACCTTC. Protein sequence: CASSKPGQGGYGYTF.

The CDR3, as DNA: TGCAGCGTTGCCCTAGCGGGAGCGGGGGAGCAGTACTTC. It is translated as CSVALAGAGEQYF. The J gene is TRBJ2-7, the V gene TRBV29-1, with 10 bases aligning to TRBD2. The CDR3 is made up of 13 amino acids. Per the germline V gene, CDR1 is SQVTM and CDR2 is ANQGSEA. Losses at the gene ends were 4 bases for V and 7 bases for J; bases not matched to a gene: 7.

The chain links TRBV18 to TRBJ2-1; the match to TRBD2 covers 10 bases. CDR3 length: 15 amino acids. Germline assignment: CDR1 KGHSH and CDR2 LQKENI. Germline trimming cut 2 bases from V and 5 bases from J; bases unmatched to any gene: 3. CDR3: CASSPRTSGDNEQFF. CDR3 coding DNA: TGTGCCAGCTCACCAAGGACTAGCGGCGACAATGAGCAGTTCTTC.

In this sample, this clone turned up a few times. The V call is TRBV6-5, the J call TRBJ1-2; maybe TRBD1 (6 bases). Trimming removed 6 bases at V and 7 bases at J, with 15 bases between. The CDR3 spans 13 residues. CDR1 and CDR2 from the germline V gene are MNHEY and SVGAGI. CDR3 sequence reads: CASSEGTTRGYTF. The CDR3 DNA reads as TGTGCCAGCAGCGAAGGGACAACTCGTGGCTACACCTTC.

The CDR3 region is CASSIGEFDTGELFF. The CDR3 nucleotides read TGTGCCAGTAGTATCGGGGAGTTCGACACCGGGGAGCTGTTTTTT. V usage is TRBV19 and J usage is TRBJ2-2, with a weak D call TRBD2 (5 bases). Per the germline V gene, CDR1 is LNHDA and CDR2 is SQIVND (reference sequence). This CDR3 contains 15 residues. Trimming removed 3 bases at V and 3 bases at J, with 11 bases between.